The 30 T cell receptor beta chains reported below all come from one sample, sequenced in a study of CD8 T cells in ankylosing spondylitis. A single record per CDR3 protein comes from TCRdb applying MiXCR to the 5' RACE reads. Among a few hundred thousand distinct CDR3 sequences listed, more than 15% were seen once. The sample taken for sequencing was blood, either unsorted or a sorted T cell fraction (not recorded which). These receptors were taken from a male donor with ankylosing spondylitis or in good health (not recorded which).

This clonotype was recorded many times. The chain joins TRBV29-1 to TRBJ1-1; D not resolved. Trimming stripped 2 bases from V and 3 bases from J, with 7 bases between. Germline assignment: CDR1 SQVTM and CDR2 ANQGSEA. This CDR3 region has 12 residues. The CDR3 reads CSVETQHTEAFF. CDR3 DNA sequence: TGCAGCGTTGAAACACAGCACACTGAAGCTTTCTTT.

This clonotype has at least ten counts. V is TRBV15 and J is TRBJ2-5; either TRBD1 or TRBD2 may fit D (5 bases each). V was shortened by 0 bases and J by 3 bases, with 14 bases between the two germline ends. In germline, CDR1 is LNHNV, CDR2 YYDKDF (reference sequence). This CDR3 is built from 16 residues. The chain's CDR3 is CATSRDLGVEEETQYF. The CDR3 DNA reads TGTGCCACCAGCAGAGATCTGGGGGTAGAAGAAGAGACCCAGTACTTC.

The chain recombines TRBV7-9 with TRBJ2-7; 7 bases map to TRBD2. V was clipped by 0 bases and J by 2 bases; unmatched bases: 7. Germline values: CDR1 SEHNR, CDR2 FQNEAQ (reference sequence). The CDR3 totals 16 residues. CDR3 protein: CASSLATSGAAYEQYF. The CDR3 region has the DNA TGTGCCAGCAGCTTAGCTACAAGCGGGGCCGCCTACGAGCAGTACTTC. The whole variable domain, remainder taken from reference TRBV7-9 and TRBJ2-7, is DTGVSQNPRHKITKRGQNVTFRCDPISEHNRLYWYRQTLGQGPEFLTYFQNEAQLEKSRLLSDRFSAERPKGSFSTLEIQRTEQGDSAMYLCASSLATSGAAYEQYFGPGTRLTVT.

CDR3 amino acids: CASSPPSDRGGYEQYF. The DNA for the CDR3 is TGTGCCAGCAGCCCACCCTCGGACAGGGGCGGATACGAGCAGTACTTC. This rearrangement joins TRBV7-9 to TRBJ2-7; TRBD1 matches at 9 bases. Germline values: CDR1 SEHNR, CDR2 FQNEAQ (reference sequence). The CDR3 contains 16 residues. The V segment lost 5 bases and the J segment 4 bases; nucleotides outside the gene matches: 12.

The J gene is TRBJ2-1, the V gene TRBV6-6; D is perhaps TRBD2 (5 bases). This CDR3 contains 11 residues. The V gene lost 7 bases and the J gene lost 8 bases, with 9 bases spanning the gap. Germline-derived CDR1 and CDR2 are MNHNY and SVGAGI (reference sequence). The CDR3 coding sequence is TGTGCCAGCATGGCGGACTATGAGCAGTTCTTC. Translation gives CASMADYEQFF.

The chain joins TRBV25-1 to TRBJ2-1, with D tentatively TRBD2 (6 bases). The CDR3 is 20 residues long. V lost 4 bases and J lost 1, with 26 bases in between. Germline CDR1 and CDR2: MGHDK and SYGVNS. The CDR3 nucleotides are TGTGCCAGCAGTGTAGCCTTCCGGGAGTCTAGCGTTGAATCCTACAATGAGCAGTTCTTC. Encoded protein: CASSVAFRESSVESYNEQFF.

This clonotype was found a few times. This rearrangement joins TRBV7-2 to TRBJ1-2, with D possibly being TRBD1 (5 bases). The V gene lost 1 base and the J gene lost 10 bases, with 16 bases spanning the gap. This CDR3 has 14 residues. CDR1 and CDR2 (germline): SGHTA, FQGNSA. CDR3 loop: CASSLGGGTADYTF. The DNA for the CDR3 is TGTGCCAGCAGCTTAGGCGGTGGGACCGCTGACTACACCTTC. The full variable domain, in which reference TRBV7-2 and TRBJ1-2 provide the parts outside the CDR3, is GAGVSQSPSNKVTEKGKDVELRCDPISGHTALYWYRQSLGQGLEFLIYFQGNSAPDKSGLPSDRFSAERTGGSVSTLTIQRTQQEDSAVYLCASSLGGGTADYTFGSGTRLTVV.

The sample holds a few counts of this clonotype. The chain links TRBV27 to TRBJ2-4; D is ambiguous. V shed 6 bases and J shed 7 bases, with 13 bases lying between them. Germline V gene lookup returns CDR1 MNHEY and CDR2 SMNVEV (reference sequence). This CDR3 contains 13 residues. The chain's CDR3 is CASSTLLGNIQYF. CDR3 nucleotide sequence: TGTGCCAGCAGCACCCTATTAGGCAACATTCAGTACTTC.

This clonotype appeared a few times. This chain connects TRBV27 to TRBJ1-5, with 7 bases fitting TRBD1. The germline V gene has CDR1 MNHEY and CDR2 SMNVEV (reference sequence). The CDR3 sequence is 16 residues long. V lost 3 bases, J lost 4 bases, and 9 bases stayed unmatched. The CDR3 DNA is TGTGCCAGCAGTTTGACAGGGTTCGGGCCAAATCAGCCCCAGCATTTT. As protein: CASSLTGFGPNQPQHF.

The chain recombines TRBV30 with TRBJ2-3, with unresolved D. Germline CDR1 and CDR2: GTSNPN and SVGIG (reference sequence). The CDR3 is made up of 13 amino acids. V dropped 4 bases and J dropped 0 bases, with 8 bases sitting between them. CDR3 loop: CAWNHGSTDTQYF. The CDR3 nucleotides are TGTGCCTGGAACCACGGGAGCACAGATACGCAGTATTTT.

This clonotype came up a few times. The CDR3 DNA sequence: TGCGCCAGCAGCCAAGATAGCGGGGGCCAAGAGACCCAGTACTTC. Amino acids: CASSQDSGGQETQYF. The chain combines TRBV4-1 with TRBJ2-5; 9 nucleotides agree with TRBD2. J lost 1 base, V lost 0 bases, and 0 bases had no gene match. This CDR3 is built from 15 residues. Germline V lookup: CDR1 MGHRA, CDR2 YSYEKL.

This clonotype came up a few times. V is TRBV27 and J is TRBJ2-2; the D is unclear. The CDR3 loop spans 11 amino acids. CDR1 and CDR2 from the germline V gene are MNHEY and SMNVEV (reference sequence). The V and J ends lost 7 bases and 7 bases respectively, with 7 bases between them. In DNA, the CDR3 is TGTGCCAGCACCTTAGGCGGGGAGCTGTTTTTT. Protein sequence: CASTLGGELFF.

The rearrangement uses TRBV5-1 and TRBJ2-7, with a possible D match to TRBD1 (6 bases). V lost 4 bases to trimming and J lost 6 bases, with 14 bases between them. Looked up from germline, CDR1 is SGHRS and CDR2 is YFSETQ. This CDR3 region has 13 residues. CDR3 bases: TGCGCCAGCAGCGGGCCAGGGGCGGGCGAGCAGTACTTC. Translating gives CASSGPGAGEQYF.

V gene TRBV12-3 or TRBV12-4 combines with J gene TRBJ2-2, with D perhaps assigned TRBD1 or TRBD2 (5 bases each). This CDR3 comprises 14 residues. Trimming removed 11 bases at V and 0 bases at J, with 13 bases between. CDR3 coding DNA: TGTGCCTCGAATCGGGGACCGAACACCGGGGAGCTGTTTTTT. Translated, it gives CASNRGPNTGELFF.

This clonotype was seen many times. The gene calls are TRBV6-2 or TRBV6-3 and TRBJ1-5; no clear D. This CDR3 region has 13 residues. Looked up from germline, CDR1 is MNHEY and CDR2 is SVGEGT. V was shortened by 8 bases and J by 0 bases, with 8 bases between the two germline ends. The CDR3: CASGDYSNQPQHF. CDR3 DNA: TGTGCCAGCGGAGACTATAGCAATCAGCCCCAGCATTTT.

This clonotype has only a few counts. V usage is TRBV2 and J usage is TRBJ2-3; D unresolved. V lost 1 base and J 0 bases, leaving 14 bases between the germline ends. The V gene's germline CDR1 is SNHLY and CDR2 FYNNEI. This CDR3 region has 17 residues. CDR3 nucleotides: TGTGCCAGCAGTGAAGTGAAGCTAACTACTAGCACAGATACGCAGTATTTT. The encoded protein is CASSEVKLTTSTDTQYF.

The sample holds a few counts of this clonotype. This rearrangement joins TRBV5-5 to TRBJ2-3; 9 bases are a match to TRBD1. CDR1 SGHKS and CDR2 YYEKEE come from the germline V gene (reference sequence). The CDR3 length is 16 residues. J was trimmed by 4 bases and V by 3 bases; bases with no gene match: 9. The CDR3 sequence is CASSSDRGFVADTQYF. DNA for the CDR3: TGTGCCAGCAGCTCGGACAGGGGCTTTGTGGCAGATACGCAGTATTTT. Full variable domain (outside the CDR3, taken from reference TRBV5-5 and TRBJ2-3): DAGVTQSPTHLIKTRGQQVTLRCSPISGHKSVSWYQQVLGQGPQFIFQYYEKEERGRGNFPDRFSARQFPNYSSELNVNALLLGDSALYLCASSSDRGFVADTQYFGPGTRLTVL.

The chain has TRBV20-1 and TRBJ1-1, with TRBD1 matching 7 bases. The germline CDR1 and CDR2 sequences are DFQATT and SNEGSKA (reference sequence). Trimming cost V 0 bases and J 1 base; bases outside gene matches: 5. This CDR3 has 15 amino acids. The CDR3 region has the DNA TGCAGTGCTAGAGATGGGACAGATAAGAACACTGAAGCTTTCTTT. Amino acid sequence: CSARDGTDKNTEAFF.

The chain recombines TRBV29-1 with TRBJ2-7; 11 bases align to TRBD1. Trimming took 0 bases from V and 5 from J; bases not matched to a gene: 3. Germline-derived CDR1 and CDR2 are SQVTM and ANQGSEA. The CDR3 is 14 amino acids. In DNA form, the CDR3 reads TGCAGCGTTGAAGAGGGGGACAGGGGGGACGAGCAGTACTTC. Translating it yields CSVEEGDRGDEQYF.

J is TRBJ1-5 and V is TRBV20-1, with TRBD1 matching over 7 bases. The V gene end was trimmed by 3 bases and the J gene end by 3 bases; junction bases not matched to a gene: 8. The CDR3 consists of 15 residues. Germline V gene sequence: CDR1 DFQATT, CDR2 SNEGSKA (reference sequence). The CDR3 bases are TGCAGTGCTAGCCCCCAGGGGGATTTCAATCAGCCCCAGCATTTT. It specifies CSASPQGDFNQPQHF.

The chain links TRBV20-1 to TRBJ1-1; D is undetermined. Trimming stripped 6 bases from V and 1 base from J, with 18 bases between. CDR3 length: 15 amino acids. CDR1 DFQATT and CDR2 SNEGSKA come from the germline V gene (reference sequence). CDR3 coding DNA: TGCAGTGCCATGGACGTTTGGGTGGGGAACACTGAAGCTTTCTTT. This gives the protein CSAMDVWVGNTEAFF.

The CDR3 is CASSQPGLAGNEQYF. The DNA for the CDR3 is TGCGCCAGCAGCCAGCCGGGACTAGCGGGAAACGAGCAGTACTTC. The rearrangement joins TRBV4-1 to TRBJ2-7, with TRBD2 identical over 13 bases. Germline V CDR1 and CDR2: MGHRA, YSYEKL. J gave up 5 bases and V 3 bases, and 4 bases lay outside the gene matches. CDR3 size: 15 residues.

The V gene is TRBV4-1, the J gene TRBJ2-7, with D tentatively TRBD2 (5 bases). Trimming removed 0 bases at V and 1 base at J, with 10 bases between. The CDR3 length is 15 residues. From germline, CDR1 is MGHRA and CDR2 YSYEKL. The CDR3 bases are TGCGCCAGCAGCCAAGATGCGGGCACATCCTACGAGCAGTACTTC. As protein: CASSQDAGTSYEQYF.

The chain recombines TRBV7-2 with TRBJ2-7, with 12 bases that match TRBD2. J lost 6 bases, V lost 5 bases, and 8 bases had no gene match. Germline CDR1 reads SGHTA; CDR2 reads FQGNSA. The CDR3 totals 15 residues. The CDR3 coding sequence is TGTGCCAGCAGCCCGACTAGCGGGAGTATCGGCGAGCAGTACTTC. It codes for CASSPTSGSIGEQYF.

V gene TRBV29-1 combines with J gene TRBJ2-3, with 8 bases that match TRBD2. CDR1 SQVTM and CDR2 ANQGSEA come from the germline V gene. The trim removed 1 base at V and 1 base at J, leaving 4 bases unmatched. This CDR3 region has 15 residues. CDR3 nucleotides: TGCAGCGTTGAAGGGGCGGGAGGTCGCACAGATACGCAGTATTTT. It encodes CSVEGAGGRTDTQYF.

This rearrangement joins TRBV20-1 to TRBJ2-7; possibly TRBD2 for D (6 bases). Per germline, CDR1 DFQATT and CDR2 SNEGSKA (reference sequence). The CDR3 is 16 residues long. Trimming cost V 3 bases and J 3 bases, with 21 bases left between them. This chain's CDR3 is CSASASSSGGNYEQYF. DNA of the CDR3: TGCAGTGCTAGCGCATCTTCGAGCGGAGGGAACTACGAGCAGTACTTC.

This clonotype was detected only a few times. The V gene is TRBV13, the J gene TRBJ2-7, with 11 nucleotides matching TRBD2. In germline, CDR1 is PRHDT, CDR2 FYEKMQ (reference sequence). After removal of 4 bases from V and 3 bases from J, the junction contained 8 bases not matched to a gene. The CDR3 has 16 residues. CDR3 region: CASSSTTSGGFYEQYF. CDR3 in DNA: TGTGCCAGCAGCTCGACCACTAGCGGGGGATTCTACGAGCAGTACTTC.

V is TRBV4-1 and J is TRBJ1-3; 7 bases fit TRBD1. The CDR3 runs to 16 residues. From germline, CDR1 is MGHRA and CDR2 YSYEKL. V gave up 0 bases and J gave up 1 base; unmatched junction bases: 3. The CDR3 sequence: CASSQEGTVSGNTIYF. The CDR3 coding sequence is TGCGCCAGCAGCCAAGAGGGGACAGTGTCTGGAAACACCATATATTTT.

The genes are TRBV7-2 and TRBJ2-3, with 11 bases matching TRBD2. Germline V gene sequence: CDR1 SGHTA, CDR2 FQGNSA. V lost 5 bases to trimming and J lost 3 bases; unmatched junction nucleotides: 10. CDR3 length: 17 residues. The CDR3 here is CASSLLAGGPSTDTQYF. CDR3 DNA: TGTGCCAGCAGCCTATTAGCGGGAGGGCCCTCGACAGATACGCAGTATTTT.

In its sample, this clonotype was seen many times. The chain has TRBV6-2 or TRBV6-3 and TRBJ2-7, with D hard to call. Germline V gene sequence: CDR1 MNHEY, CDR2 SVGEGT. Trimming cost V 0 bases and J 2 bases, with 8 bases left between them. The length of the CDR3 is 14 residues. The CDR3: CASSYSGRPYEQYF. CDR3 nucleotide sequence: TGTGCCAGCAGTTACTCCGGCCGCCCCTACGAGCAGTACTTC.